This TCR beta chain was sequenced in a study of blood T cells in healthy people across ages. Study-level points and caveats: Donor CMV infection status was unknown, possibly confounding age-related changes in expanded clonotypes. Per million T cells, TCR beta diversity dropped about linearly as age rose.

Healthy Caucasians from Russia aged about 6 to 95 served as donors. Per germline, CDR1 SEHNR and CDR2 FQNEAQ (reference sequence). The CDR3 runs 14 residues. Trimming removed 6 bases from V and 1 base from J, with 12 bases in between. PCR was performed a second time for about 7 to 11 cycles using a sample-barcoded 5' primer and a J-beta primer mix. TCRdb re-derived calls from the 5' RACE reads in MiXCR, one entry per CDR3 protein. This sample has 780,000 or so distinct CDR3 sequences, with about 25% found just once. With regard to this clonotype: Its antigen remains unidentified.

The same data also contributed to another study, on T cells of mothers and their children. That investigation notes: For each mother, over 8 million TCR beta CDR3 reads were obtained, and for each child, some 3.1 million.

The clonotype was recovered from a boy under 18 in good health. The chain carries TRBV7-9 and TRBJ1-1, with D perhaps TRBD1 (6 bases). Sequenced material: blood. CDR3 amino acids: CASSIGGRNTEAFF. The CDR3, as DNA: TGTGCCAGCAGTATCGGGGGGCGGAACACTGAAGCTTTCTTT. The entire variable domain, with the rest obtained from reference TRBV7-9 and TRBJ1-1, is as follows: DTGVSQNPRHKITKRGQNVTFRCDPISEHNRLYWYRQTLGQGPEFLTYFQNEAQLEKSRLLSDRFSAERPKGSFSTLEIQRTEQGDSAMYLCASSIGGRNTEAFFGQGTRLTVV.